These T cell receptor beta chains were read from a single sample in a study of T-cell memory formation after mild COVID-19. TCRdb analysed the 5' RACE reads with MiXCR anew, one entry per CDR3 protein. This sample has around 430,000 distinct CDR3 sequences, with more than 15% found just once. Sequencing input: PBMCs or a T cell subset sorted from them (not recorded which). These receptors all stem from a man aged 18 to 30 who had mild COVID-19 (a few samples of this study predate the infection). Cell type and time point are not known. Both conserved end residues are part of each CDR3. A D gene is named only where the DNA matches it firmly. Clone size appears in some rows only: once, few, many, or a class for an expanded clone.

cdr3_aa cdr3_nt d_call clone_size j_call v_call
CASSLRGQATYEQYF TGTGCCAGCAGCTTACGGGGACAGGCGACCTACGAGCAGTACTTC TRBD1 - TRBJ2-7 TRBV7-2
CASSPGQSEQFF TGTGCCAGCAGCCCCGGACAGAGTGAGCAGTTCTTC - - TRBJ2-1 TRBV5-4
CASSLDRGFIGEQFF TGTGCCAGCAGCTTGGACAGGGGCTTTATAGGTGAGCAGTTCTTC TRBD1 many TRBJ2-1 TRBV5-6
CAISNRGETQYF TGTGCCATCAGTAATAGGGGCGAGACCCAGTACTTC - - TRBJ2-5 TRBV10-3
CASSSTGPGYTF TGTGCCAGCAGCTCAACAGGCCCCGGCTACACCTTC - few TRBJ1-2 TRBV12-3/TRBV12-4
CSARTLGGGSYNEQFF TGCAGTGCTAGAACCTTAGGCGGGGGGTCATACAATGAGCAGTTCTTC TRBD2 few TRBJ2-1 TRBV20-1
CASSWGAGGWNIQYF TGTGCCAGCAGCTGGGGCGCAGGGGGGTGGAACATTCAGTACTTC - - TRBJ2-4 TRBV5-6
CASSLTGDQADTQYF TGTGCCAGCAGTTTGACAGGGGATCAAGCAGATACGCAGTATTTT TRBD1 - TRBJ2-3 TRBV7-8
CAISESEYSVLAKNIQYF TGTGCCATCAGTGAGTCTGAATATAGTGTACTAGCCAAAAACATTCAGTACTTC - few TRBJ2-4 TRBV10-3
CASSPQRGDYNEQFF TGTGCCAGCTCACCACAGCGGGGGGACTACAATGAGCAGTTCTTC TRBD2 once TRBJ2-1 TRBV18
CASSEGGVAYNEQFF TGTGCCAGCAGTGAGGGGGGGGTCGCCTACAATGAGCAGTTCTTC TRBD2 - TRBJ2-1 TRBV25-1
CASSPLGGGTYNEQFF TGTGCCAGCAGCCCACTTGGCGGGGGAACCTACAATGAGCAGTTCTTC TRBD2 few TRBJ2-1 TRBV7-7
CASSVLMGNQETQYF TGTGCCAGCAGCGTTCTCATGGGGAACCAAGAGACCCAGTACTTC - few TRBJ2-5 TRBV7-9
CASSYSWADQETQYF TGTGCCAGCAGTTACTCCTGGGCAGATCAAGAGACCCAGTACTTC - - TRBJ2-5 TRBV6-2/TRBV6-3
CASSSRTGVNQPQHF TGTGCCAGCAGCTCAAGGACAGGAGTCAATCAGCCCCAGCATTTT TRBD1 few TRBJ1-5 TRBV7-2
CSASPVDRVEFEKLFF TGCAGTGCTAGCCCCGTCGACAGGGTTGAATTTGAAAAACTGTTTTTT TRBD1 few TRBJ1-4 TRBV20-1
CASTQTASSYGYTF TGTGCCAGCACTCAGACAGCTTCCAGCTATGGCTACACCTTC - few TRBJ1-2 TRBV27
CASSLKAVGPQETQYF TGCGCCAGCAGCTTGAAGGCAGTGGGTCCCCAAGAGACCCAGTACTTC - many TRBJ2-5 TRBV5-1
CASSPAGETQYF TGTGCCAGCTCACCGGCAGGAGAGACCCAGTACTTC - many TRBJ2-5 TRBV18
CASSLVWGGTDTQYF TGTGCCAGCAGCTTAGTGTGGGGGGGCACAGATACGCAGTATTTT - - TRBJ2-3 TRBV7-6
CASSPASSYNSPLHF TGTGCCAGCTCACCAGCGAGCTCCTATAATTCACCCCTCCACTTT - many TRBJ1-6 TRBV18
CASSFVLTQETQYF TGTGCCAGCAGCTTCGTGCTAACGCAAGAGACCCAGTACTTC - - TRBJ2-5 TRBV11-2
CASSPVLWTFGNTIYF TGTGCCAGCTCACCAGTTTTGTGGACGTTTGGAAACACCATATATTTT - - TRBJ1-3 TRBV18
CAHNTAGVNYGYTF TGTGCCCACAACACGGCAGGGGTTAACTATGGCTACACCTTC - - TRBJ1-2 TRBV10-3
CASSHRGQGAMNYGYTF TGCGCCAGCAGCCACCGGGGACAGGGGGCAATGAATTATGGCTACACCTTC TRBD1 - TRBJ1-2 TRBV4-1
CASSEADRQGLGTDTQYF TGTGCCAGCAGTGAAGCGGATCGACAGGGCCTGGGCACAGATACGCAGTATTTT TRBD1 - TRBJ2-3 TRBV2
CASSLYRSGANVLTF TGTGCCAGCAGCTTATATAGGTCTGGGGCCAACGTCCTGACTTTC - many TRBJ2-6 TRBV11-2
CASHSAGGQETQYF TGTGCCAGTCATTCGGCGGGGGGCCAAGAGACCCAGTACTTC TRBD2 - TRBJ2-5 TRBV6-5
CASSRDWSTDTQYF TGTGCCAGCAGCAGAGACTGGAGCACAGATACGCAGTATTTT - few TRBJ2-3 TRBV7-8
CAWGTGHKTETQYF TGTGCCTGGGGGACGGGACACAAAACGGAGACCCAGTACTTC - - TRBJ2-5 TRBV30
CATSDPGGAAGELFF TGTGCCACCAGTGATCCAGGGGGCGCCGCCGGGGAGCTGTTTTTT TRBD1 - TRBJ2-2 TRBV24-1
CSAHQGRKQETQYF TGCAGTGCTCACCAAGGACGGAAACAAGAGACCCAGTACTTC - many TRBJ2-5 TRBV20-1
CASSKGATLNTEAFF TGTGCCAGCAGCAAAGGGGCGACCCTGAACACTGAAGCTTTCTTT - - TRBJ1-1 TRBV11-2
CASSEYASGGPGNEQFF TGTGCCAGCAGTGAATATGCGAGCGGGGGGCCGGGGAATGAGCAGTTCTTC TRBD2 few TRBJ2-1 TRBV25-1
CSVEKTGNGGYTF TGCAGCGTTGAAAAGACAGGGAACGGTGGCTACACCTTC TRBD1 - TRBJ1-2 TRBV29-1
CASSREDSSPLHF TGTGCCAGCTCTCGTGAAGACAGTTCACCCCTCCACTTT - - TRBJ1-6 TRBV18